The 5 T cell receptor beta chains listed next were all sequenced from one sample in a study of T cells in Graves' hyperthyroidism and ophthalmopathy. Amplification yielded TCR beta CDR3 regions, with RNA transcripts as the source. The HTBI primer set served for first-round RT-PCR of the TCR CDR3. TCRdb re-derived calls from the multiplex PCR reads in MiXCR, one entry per CDR3 protein. This table has hundreds of thousands of distinct CDR3 sequences, about 45% appearing once. Sequences were obtained from peripheral blood or thyroid tissue (not recorded which). The receptors were sampled from an adult man with Graves' disease, either hyperthyroidism or ophthalmopathy (not recorded which).

The rearrangement uses TRBV29-1 and TRBJ1-2; TRBD1 agrees at 9 bases. The length of the CDR3 is 13 residues. V trimming: 6 bases; J trimming: 6 bases; junction bases outside the gene matches: 8. Germline CDR1 reads SQVTM; CDR2 reads ANQGSEA. This CDR3 is CSVPDRGSDGYTF. The CDR3 DNA is TGCAGCGTCCCCGACAGGGGGTCGGATGGCTACACCTTC.

The chain has TRBV29-1 and TRBJ1-2; D not certain. This CDR3 is built from 11 residues. Trimming stripped 2 bases from V and 8 bases from J, with 9 bases between. The germline V gene has CDR1 SQVTM and CDR2 ANQGSEA. CDR3 in amino acids: CSVEIRVGYTF. The DNA for the CDR3 is TGCAGCGTTGAAATTCGGGTCGGCTACACCTTC.

This chain connects TRBV9 to TRBJ1-4; D remains unclear. Germline V lookup: CDR1 SGDLS, CDR2 YYNGEE. This CDR3 is 14 amino acids long. The ends were cut back, 1 base at V and 7 bases at J, with 11 bases in the middle. Here the CDR3 reads CASSVNPDGEKLFF. In DNA form, the CDR3 reads TGTGCCAGCAGCGTAAACCCAGACGGTGAAAAACTGTTTTTT.

In this sample, this clonotype turned up a few times. The chain has TRBV2 and TRBJ1-5; perhaps TRBD1 as D (5 bases). The germline gives CDR1 SNHLY, CDR2 FYNNEI. V was pared by 9 bases and J by 3 bases, with 9 bases between. The CDR3 extends over 12 amino acids. The CDR3 DNA is TGTGCCAGTTTAGGGGCCAATCAGCCCCAGCATTTT. This translates into CASLGANQPQHF.

The rearrangement uses TRBV29-1 and TRBJ2-7, with no clear D. Trimming pared 4 bases from V and 4 bases from J, leaving 8 bases between. Germline lookup yields CDR1 SQVTM and CDR2 ANQGSEA. This CDR3 is 11 amino acids long. CDR3 DNA sequence: TGCAGCGTTGGGAGTAGGTACGAGCAGTACTTC. Protein product: CSVGSRYEQYF.